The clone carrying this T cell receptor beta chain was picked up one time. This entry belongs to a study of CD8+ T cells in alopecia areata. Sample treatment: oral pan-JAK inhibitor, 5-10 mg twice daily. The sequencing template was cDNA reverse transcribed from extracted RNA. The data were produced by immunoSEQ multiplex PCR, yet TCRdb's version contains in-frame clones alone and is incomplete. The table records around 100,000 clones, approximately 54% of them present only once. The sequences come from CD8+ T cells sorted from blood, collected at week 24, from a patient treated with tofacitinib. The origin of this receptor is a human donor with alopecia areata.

The CDR3 region has the DNA TGTGCCAGCGGGGAGGGGACAGGGGATAATGAGCAGTTCTTC. Protein sequence: CASGEGTGDNEQFF. The V call is TRBV2, the J call TRBJ2-1; 10 bases align to TRBD1. Germline CDR1 is SNHLY and CDR2 is FYNNEI. With 8 bases clipped from V and 7 bases from J, the junction kept 8 bases outside the gene matches. This CDR3 is 14 amino acids long. The variable domain in full, completed from reference TRBV2 and TRBJ2-1, reads EPEVTQTPSHQVTQMGQEVILRCVPISNHLYFYWYRQILGQKVEFLVSFYNNEISEKSEIFDDQFSVERPDGSNFTLKIRSTKLEDSAMYFCASGEGTGDNEQFFGPGTRLTVL.